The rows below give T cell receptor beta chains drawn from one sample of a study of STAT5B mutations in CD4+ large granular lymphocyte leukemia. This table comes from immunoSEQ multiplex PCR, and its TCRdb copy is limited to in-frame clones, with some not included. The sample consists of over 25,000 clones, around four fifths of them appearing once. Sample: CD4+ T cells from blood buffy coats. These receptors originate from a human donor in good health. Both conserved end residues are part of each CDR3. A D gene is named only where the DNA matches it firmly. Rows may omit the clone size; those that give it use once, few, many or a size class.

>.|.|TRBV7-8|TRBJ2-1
CASSSPPFNEQFF
TGTGCCAGCAGCTCCCCCCCATTCAATGAGCAGTTCTTC
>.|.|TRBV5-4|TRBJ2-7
CASSRTLGGYEQYF
TGTGCCAGCAGTCGGACCCTGGGGGGCTACGAGCAGTACTTC
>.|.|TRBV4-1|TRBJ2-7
CASSPGAGYEQYF
TGCGCCAGCAGCCCTGGGGCCGGCTACGAGCAGTACTTC
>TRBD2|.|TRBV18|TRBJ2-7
CASSPPSGTYEQYF
TGTGCCAGCTCACCACCTAGCGGGACCTACGAGCAGTACTTC
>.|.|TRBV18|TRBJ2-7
CASSPQDSSYEQYF
TGTGCCAGCTCACCTCAGGACAGCTCCTACGAGCAGTACTTC
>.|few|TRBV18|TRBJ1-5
CASSDSNQPQHF
TGTGCCAGCTCAGATAGCAATCAGCCCCAGCATTTT
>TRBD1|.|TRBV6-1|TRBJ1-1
CASSRDRNTEAFF
TGTGCCAGCAGCCGGGACAGAAACACTGAAGCTTTCTTT
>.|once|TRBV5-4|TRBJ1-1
CASSLEEGTEAFF
TGTGCCAGCAGCTTGGAAGAGGGCACTGAAGCTTTCTTT
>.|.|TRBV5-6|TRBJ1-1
CASSFLTQMNTEAFF
TGTGCCAGCAGCTTTTTGACCCAGATGAACACTGAAGCTTTCTTT
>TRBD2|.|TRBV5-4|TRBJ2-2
CASSPASGRDTGELFF
TGTGCCAGCAGCCCCGCTAGCGGGAGGGACACCGGGGAGCTGTTTTTT
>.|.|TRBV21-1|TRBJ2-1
CASLWGGAHEQFF
TGTGCCAGCCTCTGGGGAGGGGCCCATGAGCAGTTCTTC
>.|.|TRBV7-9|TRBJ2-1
CASSLASAEQFF
TGTGCCAGCAGCTTAGCTAGCGCCGAGCAGTTCTTC
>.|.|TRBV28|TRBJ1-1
CASRSGTWGGTEAFF
TGTGCCAGCAGATCCGGGACATGGGGAGGCACTGAAGCTTTCTTT
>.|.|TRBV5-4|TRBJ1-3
CASSGGGTNSGNTIYF
TGTGCCAGCAGCGGGGGGGGGACAAACTCTGGAAACACCATATATTTT
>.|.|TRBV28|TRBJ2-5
CASSLRGAGEETQYF
TGTGCCAGCAGTTTAAGGGGGGCGGGGGAAGAGACCCAGTACTTC
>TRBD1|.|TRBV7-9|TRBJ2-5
CASSPPGQRRETQYF
TGTGCCAGCAGCCCCCCGGGACAGAGGCGAGAGACCCAGTACTTC
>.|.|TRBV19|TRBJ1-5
CASTEQRQGNQPQHF
TGTGCCTCTACTGAGCAGAGACAGGGCAATCAGCCCCAGCATTTT
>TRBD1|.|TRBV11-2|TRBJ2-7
CASSLSRTGVEQYF
TGTGCCAGCAGCTTGTCGAGGACAGGGGTCGAGCAGTACTTC
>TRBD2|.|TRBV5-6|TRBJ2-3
CASSPRLAGGFLDTQYF
TGTGCCAGCAGCCCCCGACTAGCGGGAGGGTTTCTAGATACGCAGTATTTT
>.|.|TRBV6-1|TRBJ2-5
CASSRGEDPRETQYF
TGTGCCAGCAGCCGAGGTGAGGACCCGAGGGAGACCCAGTACTTC
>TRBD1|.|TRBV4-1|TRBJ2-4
CASSRVGQGLNIQYF
TGCGCCAGCAGCCGAGTGGGACAGGGGTTGAACATTCAGTACTTC
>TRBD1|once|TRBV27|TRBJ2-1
CASNIRTGSVNEQFF
TGTGCCAGCAACATTCGGACAGGGTCGGTCAATGAGCAGTTCTTC
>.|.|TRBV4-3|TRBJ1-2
CASSYGGGSSYGYTF
TGCGCCAGCAGCTATGGAGGGGGATCAAGCTATGGCTACACCTTC
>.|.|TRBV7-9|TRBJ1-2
CASSEDGGGGYTF
TGTGCCAGCAGCGAAGATGGGGGTGGGGGCTACACCTTC
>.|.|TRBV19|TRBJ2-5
CASSITPPETQYF
TGTGCCAGTAGTATAACCCCGCCAGAGACCCAGTACTTC
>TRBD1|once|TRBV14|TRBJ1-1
CASSPINRGRTTEAFF
TGTGCCAGCAGTCCTATAAACAGGGGGAGGACCACTGAAGCTTTCTTT
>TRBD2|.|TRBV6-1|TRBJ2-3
CASSGLAGGPDTQYF
TGTGCCAGCAGTGGACTAGCGGGAGGGCCAGATACGCAGTATTTT
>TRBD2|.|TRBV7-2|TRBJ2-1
CASSPDGSGRVNEQFF
TGTGCCAGCAGCCCCGATGGTAGCGGGAGGGTCAATGAGCAGTTCTTC
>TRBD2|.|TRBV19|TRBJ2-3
CASSIRRLADSTDTQYF
TGTGCCAGTAGTATAAGGCGGCTAGCGGACAGCACAGATACGCAGTATTTT
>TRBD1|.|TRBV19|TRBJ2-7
CASSRQQGASEQYF
TGTGCCAGTAGTAGGCAGCAGGGGGCTTCCGAGCAGTACTTC
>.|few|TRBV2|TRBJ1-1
CASSYLGEAFF
TGTGCCAGCAGCTACCTCGGTGAAGCTTTCTTT
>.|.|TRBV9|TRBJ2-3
CASTRGLTDTQYF
TGTGCCAGCACCAGGGGCCTCACAGATACGCAGTATTTT
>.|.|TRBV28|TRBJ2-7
CASRRRDKPYEQYF
TGTGCCAGCAGACGCCGGGACAAGCCTTACGAGCAGTACTTC
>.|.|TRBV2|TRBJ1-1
CASSDVVNTEAFF
TGTGCCAGCAGTGACGTGGTGAACACTGAAGCTTTCTTT
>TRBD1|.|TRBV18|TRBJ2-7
CASSPQGAHHEQYF
TGTGCCAGCTCACCCCAGGGGGCGCATCACGAGCAGTACTTC
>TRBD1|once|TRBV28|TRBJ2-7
CASSSYGDSQAYEQYF
TGTGCCAGCAGTTCTTACGGGGACAGTCAGGCCTACGAGCAGTACTTC
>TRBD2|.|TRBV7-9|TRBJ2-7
CASSLNRLAGGEQYF
TGTGCCAGCAGCTTAAACCGGCTAGCGGGAGGCGAGCAGTACTTC
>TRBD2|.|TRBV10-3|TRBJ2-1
CATKTSGRALSYNEQFF
TGTGCCACCAAGACTAGCGGGAGGGCCCTAAGCTACAATGAGCAGTTCTTC
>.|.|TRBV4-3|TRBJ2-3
CASSQDYFPGLKYTDTQYF
TGCGCCAGCAGCCAAGATTATTTTCCGGGACTTAAATACACAGATACGCAGTATTTT
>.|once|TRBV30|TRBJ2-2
CAWSTPQGTGELFF
TGTGCCTGGAGCACCCCCCAGGGAACCGGGGAGCTGTTTTTT
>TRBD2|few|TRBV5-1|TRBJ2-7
CASSYGAGVNEQYF
TGCGCCAGCAGCTATGGGGCGGGAGTTAACGAGCAGTACTTC
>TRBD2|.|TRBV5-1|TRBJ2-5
CASTSQAGGETQYF
TGCGCCAGCACTTCCCAAGCGGGAGGGGAGACCCAGTACTTC
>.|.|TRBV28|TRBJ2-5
CASRLGTPRETQYF
TGTGCCAGCAGACTCGGGACCCCCCGAGAGACCCAGTACTTC
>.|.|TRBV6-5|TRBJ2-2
CASKPWGLTGELFF
TGTGCCAGCAAACCTTGGGGGCTAACCGGGGAGCTGTTTTTT
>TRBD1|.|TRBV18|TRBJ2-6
CASSPYRSGGSGANVLTF
TGTGCCAGCTCACCATATCGATCAGGGGGCTCTGGGGCCAACGTCCTGACTTTC
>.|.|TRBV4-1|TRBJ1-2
CASSHSANYGYTF
TGCGCCAGCAGCCACTCAGCTAACTATGGCTACACCTTC